This TCR beta chain was recorded in a study of somatic mutations in cytotoxic T cells in rheumatoid arthritis. Study outcomes and limitations: It was found that CD8+ T-cell clonality in rheumatoid arthritis patients did not differ significantly from that in age-matched healthy controls. Rheumatoid arthritis patients showed slight TRBV07 underrepresentation, and this was not adjusted for multiple comparisons. Greater age accompanied higher CD8+ clonality in rheumatoid arthritis patients, a pattern that was absent in healthy controls.

The CDR3 has 14 residues. V gave up 2 bases and J gave up 5 bases, with 12 bases separating them. Germline CDR1 reads SGHNT; CDR2 reads YENEEA. Measured with immunoSEQ multiplex PCR; TCRdb has only the in-frame clones, and not every one. The repertoire holds approximately 20,000 clones, with over 60% as singletons. As to this clone: Its antigen is unknown.

The receptor's source is an adult with rheumatoid arthritis. V usage is TRBV11-3 and J usage is TRBJ1-1; unclear D gene. Source material: CD8+ T cells sorted from blood. The CDR3 DNA follows: TGTGCCAGCAGCTTAAAGGGCTTTTGGACTGAAGCTTTCTTT. Translated, it gives CASSLKGFWTEAFF.